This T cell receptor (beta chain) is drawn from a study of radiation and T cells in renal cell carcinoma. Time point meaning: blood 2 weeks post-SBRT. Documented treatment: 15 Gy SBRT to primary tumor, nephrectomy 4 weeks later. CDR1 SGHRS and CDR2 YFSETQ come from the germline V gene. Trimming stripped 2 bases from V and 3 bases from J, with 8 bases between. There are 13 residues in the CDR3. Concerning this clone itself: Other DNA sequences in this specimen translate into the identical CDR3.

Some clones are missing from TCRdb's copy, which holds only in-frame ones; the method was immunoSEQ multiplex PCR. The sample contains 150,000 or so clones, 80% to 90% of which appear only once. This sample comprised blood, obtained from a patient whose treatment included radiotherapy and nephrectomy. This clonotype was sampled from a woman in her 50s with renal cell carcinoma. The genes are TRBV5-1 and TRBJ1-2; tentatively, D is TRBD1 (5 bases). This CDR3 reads CASSFGGDYGYTF. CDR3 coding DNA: TGCGCCAGCAGCTTCGGGGGGGACTATGGCTACACCTTC.